These 29 T cell receptor beta chains came from one sample sequenced in a study of CD8 T cells in Susac syndrome. A quantity of about 0.45 to 1 ug RNA underwent reverse transcription using random hexamers. TCRdb ran MiXCR on the immunoSEQ multiplex PCR reads and lists one entry per CDR3 protein. The sample shows 160,000 or so distinct CDR3 sequences, around 92% of them seen only once. Sequenced material: CD4+ T cells from PBMCs. All receptors derive from a human donor in good health.

J is TRBJ2-2 and V is TRBV24-1, with 8 bases lining up with TRBD1. The germline gives CDR1 KGHDR, CDR2 SFDVKD. The CDR3 extends over 16 amino acids. Germline trimming cut 1 base from V and 3 bases from J; bases unmatched to any gene: 3. In DNA form, the CDR3 reads TGTGCCACCAGTGATTTTACAGGGGGATACACCGGGGAGCTGTTTTTT. It encodes CATSDFTGGYTGELFF.

The V call is TRBV5-6, the J call TRBJ1-1, with D unresolved. Germline V gene sequence: CDR1 SGHDT, CDR2 YYEEEE. The CDR3 consists of 12 residues. V gave up 0 bases and J gave up 7 bases, with 7 bases separating them. CDR3 sequence (DNA): TGTGCCAGCAGCTTGGGCAGCCTTGAAGCTTTCTTT. It codes for CASSLGSLEAFF.

J is TRBJ1-4 and V is TRBV18; no clear D. Germline CDR1 reads KGHSH; CDR2 reads LQKENI. V lost 3 bases and J lost 0, with 8 bases in between. This CDR3 comprises 15 residues. CDR3 nucleotides: TGTGCCAGCTCACCTGTAGCCCCAACTAATGAAAAACTGTTTTTT. It codes for CASSPVAPTNEKLFF.

The CDR3 sequence is CASRWSSGNTIYF. In DNA form, the CDR3 reads TGCGCCAGCAGGTGGAGCTCTGGAAACACCATATATTTT. The chain couples TRBV5-1 to TRBJ1-3; no firm D call. The CDR3 is 13 residues long. Trimming stripped 5 bases from V and 0 bases from J, with 6 bases between. Germline CDR1 and CDR2: SGHRS and YFSETQ.

The rearrangement joins TRBV28 to TRBJ2-6, with D unresolved. The CDR3 has 13 residues. V was clipped by 7 bases and J by 0 bases, with 4 bases between them. Germline CDR1 MDHEN, CDR2 SYDVKM. CDR3 residues: CASKVSGANVLTF. CDR3 nucleotides: TGTGCCAGCAAGGTCTCTGGGGCCAACGTCCTGACTTTC.

The chain employs TRBV20-1 and TRBJ2-3; D is unclear. Trimming removed 3 bases from V and 3 bases from J, with 16 bases in between. Germline V gene sequence: CDR1 DFQATT, CDR2 SNEGSKA (reference sequence). The CDR3 totals 15 residues. CDR3 residues: CSASDPRASTDTQYF. The DNA of the CDR3 is TGCAGTGCTAGCGACCCCAGAGCGAGTACAGATACGCAGTATTTT.

The chain recombines TRBV7-2 with TRBJ2-7; a weak D match, TRBD1 (5 bases). The CDR3 is made up of 13 amino acids. The V end lost 8 bases, the J end lost 5 bases, and 16 bases lay between the germline ends. Germline CDR1 is SGHTA and CDR2 is FQGNSA. The CDR3 DNA reads as TGTGCCAGCCACCAGTTTACCAGGGACGAGCAGTACTTC. Translated: CASHQFTRDEQYF.

The chain has TRBV5-1 and TRBJ2-2, with TRBD1 identical over 11 bases. The CDR3 has 16 amino acids. Germline loops: CDR1 SGHRS, CDR2 YFSETQ. Unmatched junction bases numbered 10, after V lost 4 bases and J lost 8 bases. CDR3 DNA: TGCGCCAGCAGCCAAGAGGACAGGGGGCGCAAAGGGGAGCTGTTTTTT. Translated: CASSQEDRGRKGELFF.

The V and J genes are TRBV4-2 and TRBJ1-4; 10 bases are shared with TRBD1. CDR3 length: 18 amino acids. The junction had 16 bases not matched to a gene; V was cut back by 4 bases and J by 8 bases. Germline CDR1 is LGHNA and CDR2 is YNFKEQ. The CDR3 DNA follows: TGTGCCAGCAGCCTTACCGGGACAGGGGCGGGTGACGGCGAAAAACTGTTTTTT. Its translation is CASSLTGTGAGDGEKLFF.

CDR3 amino acids: CASSLGGSRTDTQYF. As DNA, the CDR3 is TGTGCCAGCAGCTTGGGAGGGAGTCGGACAGATACGCAGTATTTT. The chain combines TRBV5-4 with TRBJ2-3; possibly TRBD2 for D (5 bases). CDR1 is SGHNT and CDR2 is YYREEE in the germline V gene (reference sequence). V gave up 0 bases and J gave up 3 bases, with 11 bases separating them. The CDR3 loop spans 15 amino acids.

This chain joins TRBV10-3 and TRBJ2-3, with TRBD1 matching over 10 bases. V was clipped by 2 bases and J by 1 base; unmatched bases: 0. CDR1 ENHRY and CDR2 SYGVKD come from the germline V gene. The CDR3 sequence is 15 residues long. The CDR3 DNA sequence: TGTGCCATCAGTGAGGGGACAGGGGGCACAGATACGCAGTATTTT. It is translated as CAISEGTGGTDTQYF.

This clonotype was seen just once. V gene TRBV4-3 combines with J gene TRBJ2-7; D perhaps matches TRBD2 (7 bases). The CDR3 is 14 residues long. Trimming stripped 2 bases from V and 6 bases from J, with 14 bases between. CDR1 is LGHNA and CDR2 is YSLEER in the germline V gene. In nucleotides, the CDR3 is TGCGCCAGCAGCCAATTAACCGGGGGGCGCGAGCAGTACTTC. It encodes CASSQLTGGREQYF.

The genes are TRBV6-6 and TRBJ2-3; D may match TRBD1 or TRBD2 (6 bases each). Deletions cut 6 bases from V and 3 bases from J, with 19 bases between. The CDR3 extends over 16 amino acids. From germline, CDR1 is MNHNY and CDR2 SVGAGI (reference sequence). CDR3 sequence (DNA): TGTGCCAGCAGCCTCGAGGGACGGGGGCTTACAGATACGCAGTATTTT. It is translated as CASSLEGRGLTDTQYF.

The rearrangement uses TRBV3-1 and TRBJ2-3; 7 nucleotides line up with TRBD1. Germline CDR1 reads LGHDT; CDR2 reads YNNKEL (reference sequence). With V trimmed by 7 bases and J by 1 base, 5 bases remained unmatched. This CDR3 is 14 amino acids long. The CDR3 sequence: CASTNRGGTDTQYF. CDR3 sequence (DNA): TGTGCCAGCACCAACAGGGGCGGCACAGATACGCAGTATTTT.

This clonotype appeared once. This chain joins TRBV20-1 and TRBJ2-2, with 9 nucleotides matching TRBD1. From germline, CDR1 is DFQATT and CDR2 SNEGSKA (reference sequence). The ends lost 0 bases at V and 4 bases at J; junction bases unmatched: 9. This CDR3 is 17 amino acids long. CDR3 sequence: CSARDLNGQGSTGELFF. The CDR3 nucleotides are TGCAGTGCTAGAGACCTAAACGGACAGGGGAGCACCGGGGAGCTGTTTTTT.

V usage is TRBV5-1 and J usage is TRBJ2-1; 11 bases map to TRBD1. Germline V gene lookup returns CDR1 SGHRS and CDR2 YFSETQ. The CDR3 is 14 residues long. Trimming removed 5 bases from V and 6 bases from J; junction bases left unmatched: 4. CDR3 DNA: TGCGCCAGCAGGAAAGGGACAGGGGGCAATGAGCAGTTCTTC. Translated, it gives CASRKGTGGNEQFF.

J is TRBJ2-5 and V is TRBV2; D call uncertain. Germline V gene sequence: CDR1 SNHLY, CDR2 FYNNEI. The CDR3 extends over 11 amino acids. Trimming took off 6 bases at V and 2 bases at J, with 4 bases between the two ends. CDR3 region: CASRAQETQYF. In DNA, the CDR3 is TGTGCCAGCAGGGCACAAGAGACCCAGTACTTC.

The chain uses TRBV20-1 and TRBJ2-3, with TRBD2 matching over 10 bases. V lost 6 bases, J lost 7 bases, and 10 bases stayed unmatched. The CDR3 is made up of 14 amino acids. Germline values: CDR1 DFQATT, CDR2 SNEGSKA (reference sequence). The CDR3 coding sequence is TGCAGTGCCGCGAGAGGACTAGCGGCCAATACGCAGTATTTT. Amino acids: CSAARGLAANTQYF.

The rearrangement uses TRBV6-5 and TRBJ1-2; no definite D call. V was clipped by 2 bases and J by 8 bases, with 6 bases between them. Germline V gene sequence: CDR1 MNHEY, CDR2 SVGAGI. The CDR3 totals 11 residues. CDR3 residues: CASSYPGGYTF. The CDR3 DNA is TGTGCCAGCAGTTACCCTGGCGGCTACACCTTC.

V is TRBV5-1 and J is TRBJ2-2, with TRBD1 identical over 10 bases. The CDR3 is 15 residues long. Germline CDR1 and CDR2: SGHRS and YFSETQ. J lost 5 bases, V lost 2 bases, and 3 bases had no gene match. Written as DNA, the CDR3 is TGCGCCAGCAGCTTCGGACAGGGGGAAACCGGGGAGCTGTTTTTT. It translates to CASSFGQGETGELFF. Supplemented by reference TRBV5-1 and TRBJ2-2, the full variable domain reads KAGVTQTPRYLIKTRGQQVTLSCSPISGHRSVSWYQQTPGQGLQFLFEYFSETQRNKGNFPGRFSGRQFSNSRSEMNVSTLELGDSALYLCASSFGQGETGELFFGEGSRLTVL.

CDR3 bases: TGTGCCAGCAGTGGCCCGACGCAAGAGACCCAGTACTTC. Its translation: CASSGPTQETQYF. The V call is TRBV6-5, the J call TRBJ2-5, with D unclear. The CDR3 loop spans 13 amino acids. Germline-derived CDR1 and CDR2 are MNHEY and SVGAGI. The V end lost 5 bases, the J end lost 2 bases, and 9 bases lay between the germline ends.

J is TRBJ1-2 and V is TRBV28, with D perhaps matching TRBD1 (5 bases). CDR1 and CDR2 (germline): MDHEN, SYDVKM. Trimming removed 3 bases at V and 1 base at J, with 9 bases between. CDR3 length: 14 residues. The DNA for the CDR3 is TGTGCCAGCAGTTTTCATCAGGGTAACTATGGCTACACCTTC. It is translated as CASSFHQGNYGYTF.

The chain has TRBV28 and TRBJ2-3; TRBD1 is a possible D gene (5 bases). The CDR3 is 15 residues long. V was cut by 5 bases and J by 5 bases, with 17 bases left in between. CDR1 MDHEN and CDR2 SYDVKM come from the germline V gene. This CDR3 reads CASSGSGQGGDTQYF. The CDR3 DNA reads as TGTGCCAGCAGTGGGTCAGGGCAGGGCGGAGATACGCAGTATTTT.

The sample holds one count of this clonotype. The rearrangement uses TRBV19 and TRBJ2-2; D is uncertain. The CDR3 contains 14 residues. The V and J ends lost 5 bases and 3 bases respectively, with 10 bases between them. CDR1 and CDR2 (germline): LNHDA, SQIVND (reference sequence). Here the CDR3 DNA reads TGTGCCAGTAGTTGGGCCTGGGACACCGGGGAGCTGTTTTTT. This encodes CASSWAWDTGELFF.

This clonotype showed up just once. The V call is TRBV6-5, the J call TRBJ2-1; D tentatively reads TRBD1 or TRBD2 (5 bases each). The CDR3 runs 13 residues. Trimming took 8 bases from V and 15 from J, leaving 23 bases between them. The germline V gene encodes CDR1 MNHEY and CDR2 SVGAGI. CDR3 region: CASGSGPPLGRFF. The CDR3 nucleotides read TGTGCCAGCGGATCGGGGCCTCCATTGGGTCGGTTCTTC.

The chain is built from TRBV19 and TRBJ2-5; 8 bases are a match to TRBD1. The CDR3 sequence is 14 residues long. CDR1 and CDR2 from the germline V gene are LNHDA and SQIVND (reference sequence). The trim removed 5 bases at V and 5 bases at J, leaving 7 bases unmatched. Written as DNA, the CDR3 is TGTGCCAGTAGTGCCGGGGACAGGACCGAGACCCAGTACTTC. Protein product: CASSAGDRTETQYF.

The gene calls are TRBV7-9 and TRBJ2-5; the D gene is possibly TRBD2 (5 bases). Germline CDR1 is SEHNR and CDR2 is FQNEAQ (reference sequence). Deletions cut 2 bases from V and 2 bases from J, with 9 bases between. This CDR3 region has 14 residues. The CDR3 coding sequence is TGTGCCAGCAGCTTAATGTCGGGACAAGAGACCCAGTACTTC. Protein: CASSLMSGQETQYF.

V gene TRBV10-2 combines with J gene TRBJ2-7; no firm D call. The CDR3 spans 12 residues. Trimming cost V 4 bases and J 0 bases, with 4 bases left between them. CDR1 is WSHSY, CDR2 SAAADI, per germline. CDR3 coding DNA: TGCGCCAGCAGTGCGACCTCCTACGAGCAGTACTTC. This encodes CASSATSYEQYF.

The J gene is TRBJ2-7, the V gene TRBV6-6; TRBD1 agrees at 7 bases. Germline V gene lookup returns CDR1 MNHNY and CDR2 SVGAGI (reference sequence). With V trimmed by 1 base and J by 4 bases, 4 bases remained unmatched. CDR3 length: 14 amino acids. DNA of the CDR3: TGTGCCAGCAGTTACTACACAGGGGTTTACGAGCAGTACTTC. This encodes CASSYYTGVYEQYF.